These 22 T cell receptor beta chains originate from one sample sequenced in a study of shared clonotypes between healthy human individuals. The protocol was immunoSEQ multiplex PCR, while the TCRdb copy is restricted to in-frame clones and leaves out a portion. The table records approximately 940,000 clones, 76% of them present only once. The sample was memory CD4+ T cells sorted from blood. Subset defined: CD45RA-negative fraction. The receptors were gathered from a young man in good health.

The V gene is TRBV6-6, the J gene TRBJ2-2; D is uncertain. The CDR3 consists of 15 residues. Trimming pared 0 bases from V and 4 bases from J, leaving 9 bases between. The V gene's germline CDR1 is MNHNY and CDR2 SVGAGI (reference sequence). For the CDR3, the DNA is TGTGCCAGCAGTTACTCGATGTCGGGCACCGGGGAGCTGTTTTTT. Its translation is CASSYSMSGTGELFF.

This clone was detected only a few times. The gene calls are TRBV9 and TRBJ1-2; D unresolved. Germline V gene sequence: CDR1 SGDLS, CDR2 YYNGEE. There are 16 residues in the CDR3. V shed 4 bases and J shed 0 bases, with 16 bases lying between them. CDR3 in amino acids: CASSPDPGLTNYGYTF. The CDR3 nucleotides read TGTGCCAGCAGCCCTGACCCGGGCCTTACTAACTATGGCTACACCTTC.

V is TRBV28 and J is TRBJ2-7; tentative D call: TRBD2 (5 bases). Trimming pared 7 bases from V and 2 bases from J, leaving 6 bases between. CDR1 is MDHEN, CDR2 SYDVKM, per germline. The CDR3 contains 11 residues. In nucleotides, the CDR3 is TGTGCCAGCACGGGGACCTACGAGCAGTACTTC. It translates to CASTGTYEQYF.

The chain joins TRBV6-5 to TRBJ2-7; TRBD2 agrees at 10 bases. The trim removed 4 bases at V and 4 bases at J, leaving 4 bases unmatched. This CDR3 comprises 14 residues. The V gene's germline CDR1 is MNHEY and CDR2 SVGAGI. CDR3 bases: TGTGCCAGCAGTTTAGGGACTAGCGTATACGAGCAGTACTTC. Translation: CASSLGTSVYEQYF.

The chain has TRBV7-2 and TRBJ2-3, with 12 bases that match TRBD2. The CDR3 loop spans 19 amino acids. Germline V gene sequence: CDR1 SGHTA, CDR2 FQGNSA. The trim removed 0 bases at V and 4 bases at J, leaving 11 bases unmatched. The CDR3 protein is CASSLARTSGMGGADTQYF. CDR3 nucleotides: TGTGCCAGCAGCTTAGCCAGGACTAGCGGGATGGGAGGCGCAGATACGCAGTATTTT.

The V and J genes are TRBV6-5 and TRBJ2-5, with D possibly matching TRBD1 (6 bases). V was trimmed by 0 bases and J by 4 bases, leaving 15 bases between them. CDR1 is MNHEY and CDR2 is SVGAGI in the germline V gene. The CDR3 is made up of 16 amino acids. The DNA of the CDR3 is TGTGCCAGCAGTTACTCTATGCAGGGGACATCAGAGACCCAGTACTTC. Translating gives CASSYSMQGTSETQYF.

This clone came up once. This rearrangement joins TRBV2 to TRBJ2-2, with 9 bases aligning to TRBD2. CDR3 length: 19 amino acids. Per the germline V gene, CDR1 is SNHLY and CDR2 is FYNNEI. V was pared by 4 bases and J by 2 bases, with 14 bases of the junction left unmatched. CDR3 DNA sequence: TGTGCCAGCAGTGGCGTAAGAGTTATAGCGGGAGTAAACACCGGGGAGCTGTTTTTT. Translating it yields CASSGVRVIAGVNTGELFF.

This clone has only a few counts. The rearrangement joins TRBV9 to TRBJ2-5; D not certain. Germline loops: CDR1 SGDLS, CDR2 YYNGEE. This CDR3 comprises 13 residues. Trimming cost V 0 bases and J 7 bases, with 10 bases left between them. CDR3 DNA sequence: TGTGCCAGCAGCGTAGATCTGGAGTCGACCCAGTACTTC. It specifies CASSVDLESTQYF.

The chain has TRBV2 and TRBJ1-2; TRBD1 is a possible D gene (5 bases). The CDR3 spans 13 residues. In germline, CDR1 is SNHLY, CDR2 FYNNEI. V dropped 8 bases and J dropped 4 bases, with 14 bases sitting between them. CDR3: CASRRGGSYGYTF. The CDR3 DNA reads as TGTGCCAGCCGAAGGGGTGGGAGCTATGGCTACACCTTC.

This clone turned up a few times. The V call is TRBV7-2, the J call TRBJ2-6; a weak D match, TRBD1 (5 bases). Germline lookup yields CDR1 SGHTA and CDR2 FQGNSA. V gave up 3 bases and J gave up 0 bases, with 9 bases separating them. The CDR3 has 16 amino acids. DNA of the CDR3: TGTGCCAGCAGCTTGAGACAGAACTCTGGGGCCAACGTCCTGACTTTC. Translated: CASSLRQNSGANVLTF.

The chain uses TRBV7-2 and TRBJ2-1; 8 positions agree with TRBD2. CDR3 length: 11 residues. Germline V gives CDR1 SGHTA, CDR2 FQGNSA. The V gene end was trimmed by 5 bases and the J gene end by 9 bases; junction bases not matched to a gene: 0. The CDR3 protein is CASSREGEQFF. The CDR3 DNA is TGTGCCAGCAGCCGGGAGGGTGAGCAGTTCTTC.

This clone appeared once. The chain couples TRBV28 to TRBJ1-2; D call uncertain. The length of the CDR3 is 17 residues. With 2 bases removed from V and 5 bases from J, the gap between germline ends came to 21 bases. The germline gives CDR1 MDHEN, CDR2 SYDVKM. CDR3 bases: TGTGCCAGCAGTTTAACTGAGGGAACGGGGAGCCCATATGGCTACACCTTC. This translates into CASSLTEGTGSPYGYTF.

This clone was detected once. The CDR3 DNA follows: TGTGCCAGCAGCACCCGGACAGCTAACTATGGCTACACCTTC. Protein: CASSTRTANYGYTF. The genes are TRBV7-8 and TRBJ1-2; a weak D match, TRBD1 (6 bases). CDR1 is SGHVS and CDR2 is FQNEAQ in the germline V gene. Between the trimmed V and J ends, which lost 5 bases and 0 bases, there was a span of 10 bases. The CDR3 loop spans 14 amino acids.

V and J are TRBV2 and TRBJ2-3; D is possibly TRBD2 (6 bases). This CDR3 comprises 15 residues. Trimming left V 7 bases short and J 1 base short, with 15 bases between. The germline V gene encodes CDR1 SNHLY and CDR2 FYNNEI. In DNA form, the CDR3 reads TGTGCCAGCACCTTGATCGGGGGTCGCACAGATACGCAGTATTTT. Translated: CASTLIGGRTDTQYF.

This clone was detected only a few times. The V and J genes are TRBV11-2 and TRBJ1-1; D is undetermined. The CDR3 extends over 16 amino acids. Germline lookup yields CDR1 SGHAT and CDR2 FQNNGV. Trimming pared 6 bases from V and 1 base from J, leaving 18 bases between. This chain's CDR3 is CASRPTPRYPNTEAFF. CDR3 nucleotides: TGTGCCAGCAGACCCACCCCCCGTTACCCGAACACTGAAGCTTTCTTT.

This clone was seen a few times. The chain's CDR3 is CAWSRQGHEKLFF. CDR3 sequence (DNA): TGTGCCTGGAGTCGGCAGGGGCATGAAAAACTGTTTTTT. The chain carries TRBV30 and TRBJ1-4; maybe TRBD1 (6 bases). Germline V gene lookup returns CDR1 GTSNPN and CDR2 SVGIG (reference sequence). The CDR3 extends over 13 amino acids. Trimming cost V 2 bases and J 6 bases, with 10 bases left between them.

This chain connects TRBV5-1 to TRBJ2-6; tentative D call: TRBD1 (7 bases). V lost 4 bases and J lost 8, with 10 bases in between. In germline, CDR1 is SGHRS, CDR2 YFSETQ. The CDR3 sequence is 13 residues long. CDR3 sequence reads: CASSPGGSNVLTF. The CDR3 nucleotides read TGCGCCAGCAGCCCAGGGGGGTCCAACGTCCTGACTTTC.

The J gene is TRBJ2-7, the V gene TRBV5-1; D perhaps matches TRBD2 (5 bases). The V end lost 4 bases, the J end lost 3 bases, and 8 bases lay between the germline ends. CDR1 SGHRS and CDR2 YFSETQ come from the germline V gene. This CDR3 is built from 12 residues. This chain's CDR3 is CASSNGVYEQYF. The DNA of the CDR3 is TGCGCCAGCAGCAACGGGGTCTACGAGCAGTACTTC.

The chain recombines TRBV10-2 with TRBJ2-1; 10 nucleotides line up with TRBD2. Germline CDR1 is WSHSY and CDR2 is SAAADI. The CDR3 extends over 16 amino acids. The ends lost 2 bases at V and 4 bases at J; junction bases unmatched: 5. The CDR3 region is CASSEVVAGGYNEQFF. CDR3 sequence (DNA): TGCGCCAGCAGTGAGGTGGTAGCGGGAGGATACAATGAGCAGTTCTTC.

The rearrangement uses TRBV23-1 and TRBJ1-5; D is uncertain. TRBV23-1 is marked as an open reading frame, function uncertain. V was shortened by 3 bases and J by 1 base, with 7 bases between the two germline ends. The CDR3 covers 14 residues. The CDR3 DNA reads TGCGCCAGCAGTCAGTCTGACAGCAATCAGCCCCAGCATTTT. It translates to CASSQSDSNQPQHF.

This clone came up a few times. The chain carries TRBV12-2 and TRBJ1-5. TRBV12-2 is marked as a pseudogene. The CDR3 runs 16 residues. The CDR3 DNA follows: TGTGCAAGTCGCTTAGTCGGGGGCCGTAGCAATCAGCCCCAGCATTTT. Protein product: CASRLVGGRSNQPQHF.

In this sample, this clone turned up a few times. The chain uses TRBV30 and TRBJ2-7; D might be TRBD2 (7 bases). The germline gives CDR1 GTSNPN, CDR2 SVGIG (reference sequence). The length of the CDR3 is 14 residues. Deletions cut 2 bases from V and 3 bases from J, with 14 bases between. The CDR3 coding sequence is TGTGCCTGGAGTAAAGGGGGGGACGGCTACGAGCAGTACTTC. It yields the protein CAWSKGGDGYEQYF.